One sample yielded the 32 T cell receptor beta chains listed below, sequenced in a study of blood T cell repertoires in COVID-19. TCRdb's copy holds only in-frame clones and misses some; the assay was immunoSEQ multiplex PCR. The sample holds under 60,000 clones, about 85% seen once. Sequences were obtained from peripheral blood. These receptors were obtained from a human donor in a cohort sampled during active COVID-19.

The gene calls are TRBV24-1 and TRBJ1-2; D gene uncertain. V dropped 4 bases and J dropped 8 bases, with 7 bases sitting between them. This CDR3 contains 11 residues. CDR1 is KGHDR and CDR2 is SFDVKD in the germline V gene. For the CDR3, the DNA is TGTGCCACCAGTGACACTAAGGGCTACACCTTC. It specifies CATSDTKGYTF.

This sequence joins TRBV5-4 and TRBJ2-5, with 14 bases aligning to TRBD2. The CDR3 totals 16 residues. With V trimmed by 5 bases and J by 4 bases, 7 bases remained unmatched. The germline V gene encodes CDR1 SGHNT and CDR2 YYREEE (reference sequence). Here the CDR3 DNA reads TGTGCCAGCAGAGGGACTAGCGGGAGCGGAGTAGAGACCCAGTACTTC. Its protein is CASRGTSGSGVETQYF.

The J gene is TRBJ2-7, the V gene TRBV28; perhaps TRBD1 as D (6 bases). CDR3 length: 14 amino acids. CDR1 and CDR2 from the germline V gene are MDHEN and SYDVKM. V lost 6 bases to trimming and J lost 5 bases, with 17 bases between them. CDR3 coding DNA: TGTGCCAGCAGCCCACAGGGTAAGCAAGACGAGCAGTACTTC. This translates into CASSPQGKQDEQYF.

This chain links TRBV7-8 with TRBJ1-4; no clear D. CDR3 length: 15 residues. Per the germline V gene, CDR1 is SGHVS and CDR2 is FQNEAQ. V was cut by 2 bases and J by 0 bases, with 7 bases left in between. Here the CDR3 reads CASSLTVTTNEKLFF. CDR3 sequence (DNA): TGTGCCAGCAGCTTAACGGTCACAACTAATGAAAAACTGTTTTTT.

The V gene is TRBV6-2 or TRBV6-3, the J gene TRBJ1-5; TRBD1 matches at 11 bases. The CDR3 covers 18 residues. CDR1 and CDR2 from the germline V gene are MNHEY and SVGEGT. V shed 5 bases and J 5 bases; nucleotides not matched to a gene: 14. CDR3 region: CASSTYGQGASGDQPQHF. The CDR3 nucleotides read TGTGCCAGCAGTACTTACGGACAGGGGGCGAGCGGTGATCAGCCCCAGCATTTT.

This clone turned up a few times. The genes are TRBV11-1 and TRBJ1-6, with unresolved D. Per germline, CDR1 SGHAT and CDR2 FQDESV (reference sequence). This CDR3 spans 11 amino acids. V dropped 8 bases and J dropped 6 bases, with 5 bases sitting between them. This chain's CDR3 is CASGGNSPLHF. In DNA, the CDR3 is TGTGCCAGCGGCGGTAATTCACCCCTCCACTTT. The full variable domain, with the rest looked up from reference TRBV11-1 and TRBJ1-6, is EAEVAQSPRYKITEKSQAVAFWCDPISGHATLYWYRQILGQGPELLVQFQDESVVDDSQLPKDRFSAERLKGVDSTLKIQPAELGDSAMYLCASGGNSPLHFGNGTRLTVT.

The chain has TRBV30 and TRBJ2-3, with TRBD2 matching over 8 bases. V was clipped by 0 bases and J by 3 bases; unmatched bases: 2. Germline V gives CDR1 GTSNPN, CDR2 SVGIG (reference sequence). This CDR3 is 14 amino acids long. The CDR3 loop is CAWSVVAGTDTQYF. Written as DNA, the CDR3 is TGTGCCTGGAGTGTAGTAGCGGGGACAGATACGCAGTATTTT. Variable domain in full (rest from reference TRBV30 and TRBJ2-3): SQTIHQWPATLVQPVGSPLSLECTVEGTSNPNLYWYRQAAGRGLQLLFYSVGIGQISSEVPQNLSASRPQDRQFILSSKKLLLSDSGFYLCAWSVVAGTDTQYFGPGTRLTVL.

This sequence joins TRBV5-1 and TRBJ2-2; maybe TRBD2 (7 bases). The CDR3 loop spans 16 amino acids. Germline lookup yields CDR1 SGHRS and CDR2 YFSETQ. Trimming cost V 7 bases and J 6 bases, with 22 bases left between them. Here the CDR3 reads CASYGSRGLISGELFF. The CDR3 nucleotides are TGCGCCAGCTATGGGTCGCGGGGGCTGATATCCGGGGAGCTGTTTTTT.

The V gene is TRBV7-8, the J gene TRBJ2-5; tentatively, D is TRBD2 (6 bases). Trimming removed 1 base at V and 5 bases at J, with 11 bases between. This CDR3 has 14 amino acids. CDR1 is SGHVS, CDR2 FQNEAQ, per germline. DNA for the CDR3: TGTGCCAGCAGCTTAGGACTAGGATGGGAGACCCAGTACTTC. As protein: CASSLGLGWETQYF.

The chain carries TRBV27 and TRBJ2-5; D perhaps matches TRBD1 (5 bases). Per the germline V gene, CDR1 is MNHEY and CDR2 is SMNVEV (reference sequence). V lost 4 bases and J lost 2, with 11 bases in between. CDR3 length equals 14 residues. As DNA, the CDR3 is TGTGCCAGCAGTTCCAGACAGCTACAAGAGACCCAGTACTTC. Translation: CASSSRQLQETQYF.

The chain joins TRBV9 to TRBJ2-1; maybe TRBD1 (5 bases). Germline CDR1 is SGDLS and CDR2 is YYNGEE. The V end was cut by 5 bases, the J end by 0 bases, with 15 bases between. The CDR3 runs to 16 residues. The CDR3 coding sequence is TGTGCCAGCAGTTTTATGGCTGACAGCTCCTACAATGAGCAGTTCTTC. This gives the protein CASSFMADSSYNEQFF. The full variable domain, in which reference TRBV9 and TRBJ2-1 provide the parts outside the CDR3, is DSGVTQTPKHLITATGQRVTLRCSPRSGDLSVYWYQQSLDQGLQFLIQYYNGEERAKGNILERFSAQQFPDLHSELNLSSLELGDSALYFCASSFMADSSYNEQFFGPGTRLTVL.

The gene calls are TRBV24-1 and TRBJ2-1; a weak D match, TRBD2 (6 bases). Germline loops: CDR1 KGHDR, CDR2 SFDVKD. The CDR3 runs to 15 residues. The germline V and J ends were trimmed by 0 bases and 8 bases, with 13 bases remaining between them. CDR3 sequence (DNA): TGTGCCACCAGTGATTTGTCGGGAGCGGTAGATGAGCAGTTCTTC. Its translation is CATSDLSGAVDEQFF.

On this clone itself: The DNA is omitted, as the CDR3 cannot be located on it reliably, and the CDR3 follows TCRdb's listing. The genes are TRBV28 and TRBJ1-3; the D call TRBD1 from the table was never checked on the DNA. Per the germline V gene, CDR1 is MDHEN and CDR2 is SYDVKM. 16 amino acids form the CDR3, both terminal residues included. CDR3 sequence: CASSSSDRFRGNTIYF.

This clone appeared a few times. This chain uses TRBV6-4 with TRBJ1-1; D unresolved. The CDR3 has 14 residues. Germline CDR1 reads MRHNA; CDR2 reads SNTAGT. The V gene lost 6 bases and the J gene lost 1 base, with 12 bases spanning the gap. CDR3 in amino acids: CASSSSPGNTEAFF. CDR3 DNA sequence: TGTGCCAGCAGCTCCTCTCCGGGGAACACTGAAGCTTTCTTT.

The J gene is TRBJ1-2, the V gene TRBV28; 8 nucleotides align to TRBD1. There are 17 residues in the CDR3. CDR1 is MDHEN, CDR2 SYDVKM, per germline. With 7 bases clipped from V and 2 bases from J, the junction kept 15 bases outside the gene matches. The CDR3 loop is CASTTWWAGGLNYGYTF. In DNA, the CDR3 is TGTGCCAGCACTACCTGGTGGGCAGGGGGCCTGAACTATGGCTACACCTTC.

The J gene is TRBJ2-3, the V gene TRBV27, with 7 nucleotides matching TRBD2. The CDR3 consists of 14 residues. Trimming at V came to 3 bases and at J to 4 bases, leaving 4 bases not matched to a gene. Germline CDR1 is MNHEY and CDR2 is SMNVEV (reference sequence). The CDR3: CASSFAGAPDTQYF. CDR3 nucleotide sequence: TGTGCCAGCAGTTTCGCGGGAGCCCCAGATACGCAGTATTTT.

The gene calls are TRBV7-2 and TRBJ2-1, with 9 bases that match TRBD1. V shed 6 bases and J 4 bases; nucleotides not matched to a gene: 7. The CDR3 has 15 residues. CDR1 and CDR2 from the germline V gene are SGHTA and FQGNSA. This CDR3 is CASRATGTGYNEQFF. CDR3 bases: TGTGCCAGCAGAGCCACCGGGACAGGGTACAATGAGCAGTTCTTC.

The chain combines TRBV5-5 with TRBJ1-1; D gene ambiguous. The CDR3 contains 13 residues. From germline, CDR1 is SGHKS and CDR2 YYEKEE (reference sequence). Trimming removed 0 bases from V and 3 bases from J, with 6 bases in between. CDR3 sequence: CASSLAGDTEAFF. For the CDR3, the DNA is TGTGCCAGCAGCTTGGCGGGAGACACTGAAGCTTTCTTT.

This CDR3 reads CATSRSLNSPLHF. CDR3 sequence (DNA): TGTGCCACCAGCAGGTCCCTCAATTCACCCCTCCACTTT. The J gene is TRBJ1-6, the V gene TRBV15; D remains ambiguous. Trimming took 3 bases from V and 7 from J, leaving 7 bases between them. CDR1 is LNHNV, CDR2 YYDKDF, per germline (reference sequence). The CDR3 length is 13 residues.

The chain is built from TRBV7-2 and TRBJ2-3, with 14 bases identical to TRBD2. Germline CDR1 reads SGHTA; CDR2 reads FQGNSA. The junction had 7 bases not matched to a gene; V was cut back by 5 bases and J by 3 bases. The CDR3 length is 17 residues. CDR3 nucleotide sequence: TGTGCCAGCAGCCTAGGGACTAGCGGGAGAAGGACAGATACGCAGTATTTT. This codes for CASSLGTSGRRTDTQYF.

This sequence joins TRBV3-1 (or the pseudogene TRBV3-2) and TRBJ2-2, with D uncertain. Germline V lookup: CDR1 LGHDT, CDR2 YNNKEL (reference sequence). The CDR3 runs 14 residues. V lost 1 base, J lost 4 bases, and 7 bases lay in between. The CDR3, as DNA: TGTGCCAGCAGCCAAGTTTACGGCACCGGGGAGCTGTTTTTT. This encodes CASSQVYGTGELFF.

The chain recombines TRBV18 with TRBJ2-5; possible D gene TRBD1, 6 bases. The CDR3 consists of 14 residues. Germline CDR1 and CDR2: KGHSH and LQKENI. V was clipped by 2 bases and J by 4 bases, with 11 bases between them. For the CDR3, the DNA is TGTGCCAGCTCACCAGGGGGCGGGTCAGAGACCCAGTACTTC. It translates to CASSPGGGSETQYF.

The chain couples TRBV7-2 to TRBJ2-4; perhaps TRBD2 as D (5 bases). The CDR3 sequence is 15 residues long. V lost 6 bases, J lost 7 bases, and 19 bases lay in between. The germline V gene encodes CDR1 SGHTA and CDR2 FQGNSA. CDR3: CASSQRASGSNIQYF. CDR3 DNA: TGTGCCAGCAGTCAGAGGGCTAGTGGTAGCAACATTCAGTACTTC.

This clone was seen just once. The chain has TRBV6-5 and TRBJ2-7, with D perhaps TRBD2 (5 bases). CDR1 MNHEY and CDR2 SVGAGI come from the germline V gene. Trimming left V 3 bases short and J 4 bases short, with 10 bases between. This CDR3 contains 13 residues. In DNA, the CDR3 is TGTGCCAGCAGTTATACTAGGGCTTACGAGCAGTACTTC. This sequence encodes CASSYTRAYEQYF.

The CDR3 loop reads CASSPGTGGAQETQYF. As DNA, the CDR3 is TGTGCCAGCTCACCCGGGACAGGGGGGGCCCAAGAGACCCAGTACTTC. This sequence joins TRBV18 and TRBJ2-5; 11 positions agree with TRBD1. Losses at the gene ends were 3 bases for V and 1 base for J; bases not matched to a gene: 4. Germline-derived CDR1 and CDR2 are KGHSH and LQKENI. CDR3 length equals 16 residues.

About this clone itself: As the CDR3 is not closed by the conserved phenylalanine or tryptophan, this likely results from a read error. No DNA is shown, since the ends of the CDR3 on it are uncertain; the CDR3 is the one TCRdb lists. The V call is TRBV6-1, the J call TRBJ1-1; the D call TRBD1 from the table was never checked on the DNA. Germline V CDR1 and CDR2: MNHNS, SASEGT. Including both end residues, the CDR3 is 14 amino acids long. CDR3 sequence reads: CASSEGSRGRVPTI.

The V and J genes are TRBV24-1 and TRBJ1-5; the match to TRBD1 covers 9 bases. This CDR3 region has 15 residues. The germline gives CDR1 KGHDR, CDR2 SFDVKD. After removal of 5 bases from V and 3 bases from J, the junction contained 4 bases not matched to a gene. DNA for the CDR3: TGTGCCACCAGTGCGGGACAGGGAATCAATCAGCCCCAGCATTTT. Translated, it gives CATSAGQGINQPQHF.

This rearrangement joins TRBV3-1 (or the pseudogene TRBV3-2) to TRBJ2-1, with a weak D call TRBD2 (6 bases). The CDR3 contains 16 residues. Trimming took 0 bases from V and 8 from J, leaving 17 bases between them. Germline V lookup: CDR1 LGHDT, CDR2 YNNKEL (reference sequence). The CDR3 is CASSQDSGVGEHEQFF. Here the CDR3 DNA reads TGTGCCAGCAGCCAAGACTCGGGAGTGGGCGAGCATGAGCAGTTCTTC.

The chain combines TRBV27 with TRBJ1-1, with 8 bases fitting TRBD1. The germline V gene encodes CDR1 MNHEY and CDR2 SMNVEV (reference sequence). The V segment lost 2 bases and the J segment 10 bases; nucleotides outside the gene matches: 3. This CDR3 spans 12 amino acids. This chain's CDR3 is CASSLIGQGAFF. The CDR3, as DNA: TGTGCCAGCAGTTTAATCGGACAGGGAGCTTTCTTT.

The CDR3 loop reads CASSTGGQGRYGYTF. The DNA of the CDR3 is TGTGCCAGCAGCACAGGGGGACAGGGTCGGTATGGCTACACCTTC. The genes are TRBV7-2 and TRBJ1-2; 9 nucleotides align to TRBD1. The germline CDR1 and CDR2 sequences are SGHTA and FQGNSA. The J segment lost 5 bases and the V segment lost 5 bases, leaving 9 bases of the junction unmatched. This CDR3 region has 15 residues.

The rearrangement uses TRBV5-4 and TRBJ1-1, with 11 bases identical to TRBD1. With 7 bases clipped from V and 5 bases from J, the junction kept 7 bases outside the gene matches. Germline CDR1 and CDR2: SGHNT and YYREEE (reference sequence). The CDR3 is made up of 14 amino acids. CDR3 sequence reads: CASSGQGAKTEAFF. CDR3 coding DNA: TGTGCCAGCTCCGGACAGGGGGCGAAGACTGAAGCTTTCTTT.

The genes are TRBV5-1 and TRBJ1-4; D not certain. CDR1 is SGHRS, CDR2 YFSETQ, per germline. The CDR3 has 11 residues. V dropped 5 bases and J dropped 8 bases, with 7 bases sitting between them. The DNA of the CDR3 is TGCGCCAGCAGGGGAGGAGAAAAACTGTTTTTT. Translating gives CASRGGEKLFF.